Below are 29 T cell receptor beta chains sequenced from a single sample in a study of yellow fever vaccine responses in identical twins. TCRdb reprocessed the RT-PCR reads via MiXCR and lists one record per CDR3 protein. This table has 6,000 or so distinct CDR3 sequences, 65% to 85% appearing once. Sequenced material: T cells from blood (PBMCs), unsorted or a sorted subset (not recorded which), taken before or after yellow fever vaccination (not recorded which). Receptors originate from a woman aged 18-29 years who received the yellow fever vaccine.

This chain links TRBV7-9 with TRBJ1-2; TRBD1 agrees at 8 bases. CDR1 is SEHNR, CDR2 FQNEAQ, per germline (reference sequence). V lost 5 bases, J lost 4 bases, and 6 bases stayed unmatched. This CDR3 comprises 14 residues. This CDR3 reads CASSQSGTGYGYTF. CDR3 coding DNA: TGTGCCAGCAGCCAATCCGGGACAGGCTATGGCTACACCTTC.

Here the CDR3 reads CSASRASEAFF. CDR3 DNA: TGCAGTGCTAGTCGGGCGTCCGAAGCTTTCTTT. The chain uses TRBV20-1 and TRBJ1-1; D remains ambiguous. The CDR3 length is 11 residues. Germline assignment: CDR1 DFQATT and CDR2 SNEGSKA (reference sequence). V lost 3 bases and J 8 bases, leaving 10 bases between the germline ends.

The chain couples TRBV15 to TRBJ1-1, with D tentatively TRBD1 (5 bases). The CDR3 contains 14 residues. Trimming removed 0 bases from V and 4 bases from J, with 9 bases in between. The germline V gene encodes CDR1 LNHNV and CDR2 YYDKDF (reference sequence). DNA for the CDR3: TGTGCCACCAGCAGAGATCAGGGAGGCACTGAAGCTTTCTTT. This sequence encodes CATSRDQGGTEAFF. Using reference TRBV15 and TRBJ1-1 for the parts outside the CDR3, the full variable domain is DAMVIQNPRYQVTQFGKPVTLSCSQTLNHNVMYWYQQKSSQAPKLLFHYYDKDFNNEADTPDNFQSRRPNTSFCFLDIRSPGLGDTAMYLCATSRDQGGTEAFFGQGTRLTVV.

The chain uses TRBV6-2 or TRBV6-3 and TRBJ2-7; D perhaps matches TRBD1 (6 bases). V was clipped by 0 bases and J by 0 bases, with 6 bases between them. The CDR3 has 14 amino acids. The germline gives CDR1 MNHEY, CDR2 SVGEGT. DNA of the CDR3: TGTGCCAGCAGTTACTCGGACAGCTCCTACGAGCAGTACGTC. Protein sequence: CASSYSDSSYEQYV.

This clonotype has just one count. V and J are TRBV5-4 and TRBJ2-2; 7 positions agree with TRBD2. V was clipped by 2 bases and J by 4 bases; unmatched bases: 2. The CDR3 extends over 14 amino acids. Germline lookup yields CDR1 SGHNT and CDR2 YYREEE (reference sequence). CDR3 bases: TGTGCCAGCAGCTTCTGGGGGGGCACCGGGGAGCTGTTTTTT. Translating gives CASSFWGGTGELFF.

This rearrangement joins TRBV10-3 to TRBJ2-1, with no clear D. Germline CDR1 reads ENHRY; CDR2 reads SYGVKD. The CDR3 runs 13 residues. Trimming shortened V by 0 bases and J by 5 bases, and 5 bases separated the two germline ends. CDR3: CAISESWDNEQFF. The CDR3 nucleotides read TGTGCCATCAGTGAGTCATGGGACAATGAGCAGTTCTTC.

The chain couples TRBV28 to TRBJ2-5; tentatively, D is TRBD1 (6 bases). Deletions cut 8 bases from V and 5 bases from J, with 27 bases between. CDR3 length: 17 amino acids. Germline values: CDR1 MDHEN, CDR2 SYDVKM. CDR3: CASLPIGTPLLVETQYF. CDR3 bases: TGTGCCAGCCTACCAATCGGGACACCCTTGTTAGTGGAGACCCAGTACTTC.

The V gene is TRBV6-1, the J gene TRBJ2-7; TRBD2 agrees at 7 bases. This CDR3 has 16 residues. Germline lookup yields CDR1 MNHNS and CDR2 SASEGT. V shed 1 base and J 5 bases; nucleotides not matched to a gene: 11. The CDR3 nucleotides are TGTGCCAGCAGTGAAGAGGTCGGCGGGAGTTTCCACGAGCAGTACTTC. Its protein is CASSEEVGGSFHEQYF.

The chain couples TRBV19 to TRBJ2-1, with 9 bases identical to TRBD1. This CDR3 contains 16 residues. Germline V gene lookup returns CDR1 LNHDA and CDR2 SQIVND (reference sequence). With 4 bases clipped from V and 5 bases from J, the junction kept 9 bases outside the gene matches. CDR3 in DNA: TGTGCCAGTAGTAAGTCGACAGGGGGGCTGAACAATGAGCAGTTCTTC. Translated, it gives CASSKSTGGLNNEQFF.

V is TRBV6-5 and J is TRBJ2-7, with D possibly being TRBD2 (6 bases). The CDR3 sequence is 16 residues long. In germline, CDR1 is MNHEY, CDR2 SVGAGI. The germline V and J ends were trimmed by 4 bases and 2 bases, with 18 bases remaining between them. The CDR3 sequence is CASSLSTAGRPYEQYF. The CDR3 coding sequence is TGTGCCAGCAGTTTGTCCACGGCGGGAAGACCCTACGAGCAGTACTTC.

The V gene is TRBV24-1, the J gene TRBJ2-1, with D uncertain. The germline V and J ends were trimmed by 2 bases and 10 bases, with 8 bases remaining between them. The V gene's germline CDR1 is KGHDR and CDR2 SFDVKD. The CDR3 is 12 amino acids. CDR3 loop: CATSDSPHEQFF. In DNA, the CDR3 is TGTGCCACCAGTGATTCCCCGCACGAGCAGTTCTTC.

The CDR3 is CATSTDVGRRRGYTF. CDR3 DNA sequence: TGTGCCACCAGCACAGACGTAGGCAGGCGGCGAGGCTACACCTTC. The chain uses TRBV15 and TRBJ1-2; D is unclear. This CDR3 is 15 amino acids long. V dropped 4 bases and J dropped 8 bases, with 20 bases sitting between them. The germline V gene encodes CDR1 LNHNV and CDR2 YYDKDF (reference sequence).

Written as DNA, the CDR3 is TGTGCCAGCAGCTCCCAGTCCCGGGACAGAGCAGAGCAGTACTTC. This gives the protein CASSSQSRDRAEQYF. The chain is built from TRBV11-3 and TRBJ2-7; 7 bases map to TRBD1. The length of the CDR3 is 15 residues. The V and J ends lost 4 bases and 7 bases, in that order; junction bases with no gene match: 13. The germline gives CDR1 SGHNT, CDR2 YENEEA.

The gene calls are TRBV11-2 and TRBJ2-1; 12 bases line up with TRBD2. Germline CDR1 reads SGHAT; CDR2 reads FQNNGV. Trimming cost V 5 bases and J 5 bases; bases outside gene matches: 7. The CDR3 totals 16 residues. Written as DNA, the CDR3 is TGTGCCAGCAGCACATACGGACTAGCGGGGAACAATGAGCAGTTCTTC. Translation gives CASSTYGLAGNNEQFF.

The gene calls are TRBV6-4 and TRBJ2-7; D might be TRBD1 or TRBD2, each matching 5 bases. V was pared by 2 bases and J by 4 bases, with 18 bases between. The CDR3 covers 16 residues. The germline CDR1 and CDR2 sequences are MRHNA and SNTAGT. CDR3 nucleotides: TGTGCCAGCAGTGACACCGTCCGGGACCACAAGTACGAGCAGTACGTC. Translated, it gives CASSDTVRDHKYEQYV.

Remarks on this clonotype: Compared with germline, one end of the junction differs, possibly owing to a read error. This sequence joins TRBV27 and TRBJ2-1, with 7 bases fitting TRBD2. The CDR3 is 15 residues long. The germline V gene encodes CDR1 MNHEY and CDR2 SMNVEV (reference sequence). DNA of the CDR3: TGCACCAGCAGTTTAAGGCTAGCGGAGTACAATGAGCAGTTCTTC. It is translated as CTSSLRLAEYNEQFF.

The chain employs TRBV11-1 and TRBJ2-1; D ambiguous. V gave up 1 base and J gave up 11 bases, with 15 bases separating them. CDR1 is SGHAT and CDR2 is FQDESV in the germline V gene (reference sequence). This CDR3 spans 14 amino acids. The CDR3 nucleotides are TGTGCCAGCAGCTTAGGTTGGGTACGGGCTAAGCAGTTCTTC. It translates to CASSLGWVRAKQFF. Drawing the rest from reference TRBV11-1 and TRBJ2-1, the complete variable domain is EAEVAQSPRYKITEKSQAVAFWCDPISGHATLYWYRQILGQGPELLVQFQDESVVDDSQLPKDRFSAERLKGVDSTLKIQPAELGDSAMYLCASSLGWVRAKQFFGPGTRLTVL.

This chain connects TRBV10-3 to TRBJ1-5, with TRBD1 identical over 8 bases. This CDR3 has 13 amino acids. Looked up from germline, CDR1 is ENHRY and CDR2 is SYGVKD. Trimming cost V 10 bases and J 5 bases; bases outside gene matches: 7. CDR3 in DNA: TGTGCCACTGCAGGACAGGGTGATCAGCCCCAGCATTTT. It specifies CATAGQGDQPQHF.

The chain is built from TRBV2 and TRBJ2-7, with TRBD1 as a possible D gene (6 bases). With 6 bases removed from V and 0 bases from J, the gap between germline ends came to 9 bases. Germline V gene lookup returns CDR1 SNHLY and CDR2 FYNNEI. The CDR3 spans 13 residues. The CDR3 region has the DNA TGTGCCAGCAGATTACAGGGCTCCTACGAGCAGTACTTC. Amino acids: CASRLQGSYEQYF.

The CDR3 DNA follows: TGTGCCAGCAGTTTTCGTTTGGGGTACTATGGCTACACCTTC. It specifies CASSFRLGYYGYTF. The chain combines TRBV28 with TRBJ1-2; D is unresolved. CDR3 length equals 14 residues. Trimming shortened V by 3 bases and J by 3 bases, and 11 bases separated the two germline ends. Germline CDR1 MDHEN, CDR2 SYDVKM.

The chain combines TRBV12-3 or TRBV12-4 with TRBJ2-1; D not certain. This CDR3 comprises 16 residues. Deletions cut 4 bases from V and 0 bases from J, with 13 bases between. The CDR3 nucleotides read TGTGCCAGCAGTTCCCACAGACCAAGCTCCTACAATGAGCAGTTCTTC. Amino acids: CASSSHRPSSYNEQFF.

V and J are TRBV24-1 and TRBJ2-1; D may correspond to TRBD1 or TRBD2 (7 bases each). The CDR3 is 14 amino acids. Germline V gene lookup returns CDR1 KGHDR and CDR2 SFDVKD. V lost 7 bases and J 9 bases, leaving 18 bases between the germline ends. CDR3 sequence: CATSPGLGGLEQFF. CDR3 in DNA: TGTGCCACCAGCCCCGGACTAGGGGGCCTTGAGCAGTTCTTC.

The CDR3: CASNKGPSNQPQHF. As DNA, the CDR3 is TGTGCCAGCAACAAAGGGCCTAGCAATCAGCCCCAGCATTTT. The rearrangement links TRBV13 to TRBJ1-5; D call uncertain. The length of the CDR3 is 14 residues. Trimming cost V 7 bases and J 0 bases, with 10 bases left between them. Germline V lookup: CDR1 PRHDT, CDR2 FYEKMQ (reference sequence).

This chain uses TRBV29-1 with TRBJ1-2, with 8 nucleotides matching TRBD1. Germline V gene sequence: CDR1 SQVTM, CDR2 ANQGSEA. With V trimmed by 6 bases and J by 4 bases, 7 bases remained unmatched. The CDR3 runs 13 residues. The CDR3 reads CSVPRTGIYGYTF. CDR3 DNA: TGCAGCGTCCCAAGGACAGGGATCTATGGCTACACCTTC.

The CDR3 nucleotides read TGCGCCAGCAGCTTGGCCCTTCCGGGATCGTCCGGGGAGCTGTTTTTT. Its translation: CASSLALPGSSGELFF. The V and J genes are TRBV5-1 and TRBJ2-2; tentative D call: TRBD2 (5 bases). The CDR3 loop spans 16 amino acids. Germline V lookup: CDR1 SGHRS, CDR2 YFSETQ. V was cut by 0 bases and J by 6 bases, with 15 bases left in between. Complete variable domain (other parts from reference TRBV5-1 and TRBJ2-2): KAGVTQTPRYLIKTRGQQVTLSCSPISGHRSVSWYQQTPGQGLQFLFEYFSETQRNKGNFPGRFSGRQFSNSRSEMNVSTLELGDSALYLCASSLALPGSSGELFFGEGSRLTVL.

The V call is TRBV9, the J call TRBJ2-3; weak D call: TRBD2 (6 bases). This CDR3 has 17 residues. Trimming cost V 4 bases and J 0 bases, with 18 bases left between them. CDR1 and CDR2 (germline): SGDLS, YYNGEE. The CDR3 DNA is TGTGCCAGCAGCCCTCAAGTCGGAGGGATTAGCACAGATACGCAGTATTTT. Its translation: CASSPQVGGISTDTQYF.

This chain connects TRBV10-3 to TRBJ2-5; no reliable D call. V was trimmed by 10 bases and J by 3 bases, leaving 12 bases between them. The CDR3 spans 12 residues. Germline V gene sequence: CDR1 ENHRY, CDR2 SYGVKD. The CDR3 DNA follows: TGTGCCACACGGGCTAGGGAAGAGACCCAGTACTTC. It yields the protein CATRAREETQYF.

This rearrangement joins TRBV6-1 to TRBJ1-1; D is possibly TRBD1 (5 bases). The CDR3 consists of 12 residues. Germline CDR1 MNHNS, CDR2 SASEGT. Deletions cut 5 bases from V and 11 bases from J, with 15 bases between. As DNA, the CDR3 is TGTGCCAGCAGTCCCGCGGGGGGGGGGGCTTTCTTT. This gives the protein CASSPAGGGAFF.

The rearrangement joins TRBV6-1 to TRBJ1-6; D call uncertain. The CDR3 length is 14 residues. Trimming removed 5 bases at V and 7 bases at J, with 12 bases between. The germline gives CDR1 MNHNS, CDR2 SASEGT. The CDR3 region is CASSPRERNSPLHF. The CDR3, as DNA: TGTGCCAGCAGTCCTCGCGAAAGGAATTCACCCCTCCACTTT.